This T cell receptor (beta chain) was recorded in a study of cytomegalovirus exposure and HLA in healthy donors (dated by TCRdb to about 2017). A note on the overall study: According to a later analysis, the 120 or so validation repertoires were produced on the same platform as the 700 or so repertoires of the first cohort. The study aimed to test whether signatures of past pathogen exposure could be identified by cataloging public T cell receptors. In addition to the first cohort of several hundred subjects, a separate validation cohort of under 150 different subjects was used. To predict cytomegalovirus infection status, the study combined high-throughput TCR immunosequencing, statistical association of individual TCRs with disease status, and machine learning. Study-level results and caveats: In both the original and validation cohorts, the classifier was reported to diagnose cytomegalovirus status with high specificity and sensitivity. A total of 150 or so TCR beta chains were listed by the study as associated with cytomegalovirus. Most TCR sequences were observed very rarely across donors, whereas some public TCRs were present in many individuals. A later analysis had no HLA typing for the validation cohort, so co-occurrence there was scored across all 130 or so repertoires. In vitro tests confirmed that a few of the cytomegalovirus-associated TCR beta chains recognize cytomegalovirus antigens. In a later analysis, TCRs clustered in the first cohort were found to also tend to co-occur in the 130 or so validation repertoires, with 94% of cluster scores above 0. The authors suggested that the approach could potentially be generalized to other disease states and immunological phenotypes.

In regard to this clone: The antigen it binds to is not known. No clone much larger than this one lies a single base away; base qualities are absent.

The donors belonged to the validation cohort of around 130 subjects, which was separate from the approximately 610-subject first cohort. As encoded in the germline V gene, CDR1 is SGHRS while CDR2 is YFSETQ. V lost 2 bases and J lost 2 bases, and the count of bases not matched to a germline gene is 1. The CDR3 runs 15 amino acids, cysteine and phenylalanine included. The kept DNA is CDR3 alone, 45 bases in frame from the first base. Receptor libraries were prepared by the immunoSEQ multiplex PCR assay. Under the source paper's analysis protocol: To diagnose cytomegalovirus status from the catalog of TCR beta chain sequences, a statistical classification framework was built. TCRdb limited this immuneACCESS table to in-frame rearrangements with V and J called. A share of clones is missing; checked studies link under half to unresolved V genes, and the rest is unexplained. D and trimming come from the DNA, and the V and J calls and clone size come from that table. This sample comprises tens of thousands of clones, 94% of them detected only once. The top ten hold about 1.6% of the sample.

The rearrangement combines TRBV5-1 with TRBJ2-1; 10 bases in between match TRBD2. The sequence was collected from a man aged 18 to 35 in good health and CMV-seropositive. The sequenced sample consisted of PBMCs. This receptor has the CDR3 CASSFLAGAYNEQFF. The nucleotide sequence reads as follows: TGCGCCAGCAGCTTCCTAGCGGGAGCCTACAATGAGCAGTTCTTC.